A selection of T cell receptor beta chains follows, all from one sample in a study of graft-versus-host responses after intestinal transplantation. Generated by immunoSEQ multiplex PCR, the TCRdb table keeps only in-frame clones and is missing some. The data show about 70,000 clones, 90% seen once. Antigens for these TCRs are unknown. Material: unstimulated CD8+ T cells sorted from spleen or lymph node cells, obtained before transplant. These receptors all come from a human donor who was the organ donor for an intestinal transplant. Each CDR3 is given with its conserved first and last residue. A D gene is named only where the DNA matches it firmly. The size field is filled for only some rows; it gives once, few, many or a size class.

cdr3_aa,cdr3_nt,cdr3_length,v_call,d_call,j_call,clone_size
CASSLGTARSSYNEQFF,TGTGCCAGCAGTTTAGGGACAGCCCGGAGCTCCTACAATGAGCAGTTCTTC,17,TRBV28,TRBD1,TRBJ2-1,.
CASRSGESDETQYF,TGTGCCAGCAGATCAGGGGAGTCCGATGAGACCCAGTACTTC,14,TRBV7-3,.,TRBJ2-5,.
CASSHTGGTGELFF,TGTGCCAGCAGTCACACCGGGGGGACCGGGGAGCTGTTTTTT,14,TRBV28,TRBD2,TRBJ2-2,once
CASGRDRVNTEAFF,TGTGCCAGCGGCCGGGACAGGGTGAACACTGAAGCTTTCTTT,14,TRBV6-1,TRBD1,TRBJ1-1,.
CASSSGQALYGYTF,TGTGCCAGCAGTAGCGGACAGGCCTTATATGGCTACACCTTC,14,TRBV6-5,TRBD1,TRBJ1-2,.
CASTSLGRAYGYTF,TGTGCTAGCACCTCCCTAGGCAGGGCATATGGCTACACCTTC,14,TRBV7-7,.,TRBJ1-2,.
CASSLRTGQGTEAFF,TGTGCCAGCAGCCTTCGGACAGGGCAGGGTACTGAAGCTTTCTTT,15,TRBV4-2,TRBD1,TRBJ1-1,.
CATSDTQGIYGYTF,TGTGCCACCAGCGATACCCAGGGCATCTATGGCTACACCTTC,14,TRBV15,.,TRBJ1-2,.
CAISGGQGRRGKETQYF,TGTGCCATCAGTGGCGGACAGGGTCGGAGGGGGAAAGAGACCCAGTACTTC,17,TRBV10-3,TRBD1,TRBJ2-5,.
CATPGTNTEAFF,TGTGCCACCCCGGGAACGAACACTGAAGCTTTCTTT,12,TRBV2,.,TRBJ1-1,.
CASSQDQDTYYGYTF,TGCGCCAGCAGCCAAGATCAGGACACCTACTATGGCTACACCTTC,15,TRBV4-3,.,TRBJ1-2,.
CASSFTGGRDNEQFF,TGTGCCAGCAGCTTTACGGGGGGGAGAGACAATGAGCAGTTCTTC,15,TRBV7-8,TRBD2,TRBJ2-1,.
CASTPGGTPGGEQFF,TGTGCCAGCACCCCCGGGGGTACTCCGGGGGGTGAGCAGTTCTTC,15,TRBV6-5,TRBD2,TRBJ2-1,.
CASSYYSNQPQHF,TGTGCCAGCAGTTACTATAGCAATCAGCCCCAGCATTTT,13,TRBV27,.,TRBJ1-5,.
CASSQDRGVGTEAFF,TGCGCCAGCAGCCAAGATCGCGGGGTAGGCACTGAAGCTTTCTTT,15,TRBV4-1,.,TRBJ1-1,.
CSVERTGGRTEAFF,TGCAGCGTTGAAAGGACAGGCGGTCGCACTGAAGCTTTCTTT,14,TRBV29-1,TRBD1,TRBJ1-1,.
CASSEDNNQPQHF,TGTGCCAGCAGTGAGGACAACAATCAGCCCCAGCATTTT,13,TRBV6-4,.,TRBJ1-5,few
CASSYLMSSLNEQFF,TGTGCCAGCAGTTATCTTATGTCGAGCCTGAATGAGCAGTTCTTC,15,TRBV6-5,.,TRBJ2-1,.
CASSLGGDYGYTF,TGTGCCAGCAGCCTCGGAGGCGACTATGGCTACACCTTC,13,TRBV27,.,TRBJ1-2,.
CASSLPGGNEQFF,TGTGCCAGCAGCCTGCCAGGGGGGAATGAGCAGTTCTTC,13,TRBV14,.,TRBJ2-1,.
CASSVEADSNQPQHF,TGTGCCAGCAGCGTAGAGGCCGATAGCAATCAGCCCCAGCATTTT,15,TRBV5-8,.,TRBJ1-5,.
CASSLQGGDTDTQYF,TGTGCCAGCAGCTTACAGGGTGGGGACACAGATACGCAGTATTTT,15,TRBV13,.,TRBJ2-3,.
CASSLAGTGSGYTF,TGTGCCAGCAGCTTAGCCGGGACAGGGAGTGGCTACACCTTC,14,TRBV7-9,TRBD1,TRBJ1-2,.
CASSQDGWDLFGNTIYF,TGTGCCAGCAGCCAAGATGGCTGGGACTTATTTGGAAACACCATATATTTT,17,TRBV14,.,TRBJ1-3,.
CASSYSGGAKDTQYF,TGCGCCAGCAGTTACAGCGGGGGGGCGAAAGATACGCAGTATTTT,15,TRBV5-1,TRBD2,TRBJ2-3,.
CASSTGQGNEKLFF,TGCGCCAGCAGCACCGGACAGGGTAATGAAAAACTGTTTTTT,14,TRBV4-1,TRBD1,TRBJ1-4,.
CASSSGTGPGEREKLFF,TGCGCCAGCAGCTCCGGGACAGGACCTGGTGAGAGGGAAAAACTGTTTTTT,17,TRBV10-1,TRBD1,TRBJ1-4,.
CASSFRGQGVGQPQHF,TGTGCCAGCAGTTTCCGAGGACAGGGGGTAGGTCAGCCCCAGCATTTT,16,TRBV27,TRBD1,TRBJ1-5,.
CASSYRDSGNTIYF,TGTGCCAGCAGTTACCGGGATTCTGGAAACACCATATATTTT,14,TRBV6-5,.,TRBJ1-3,once
CAISESRTAISYNEQFF,TGTGCCATCAGTGAGTCGAGGACAGCGATCTCCTACAATGAGCAGTTCTTC,17,TRBV10-3,.,TRBJ2-1,.
CASSDSYTEAFF,TGTGCCAGCAGCGACAGTTACACTGAAGCTTTCTTT,12,TRBV5-6,.,TRBJ1-1,.
CASSPQGGATKNIQYF,TGTGCCAGCAGTCCGCAAGGGGGCGCGACCAAAAACATTCAGTACTTC,16,TRBV2,TRBD1,TRBJ2-4,.
CASSYDRGGEKLFF,TGTGCCAGCAGCTACGACAGGGGTGGCGAAAAACTGTTTTTT,14,TRBV13,TRBD1,TRBJ1-4,few
CATSRGTSGYNEQFF,TGTGCCACCAGCAGAGGGACTAGCGGTTACAATGAGCAGTTCTTC,15,TRBV15,TRBD2,TRBJ2-1,.
CASSFEGGYNEQFF,TGTGCCAGCAGCTTTGAGGGGGGGTACAATGAGCAGTTCTTC,14,TRBV7-6,.,TRBJ2-1,.
CASSFLSSYNEQFF,TGTGCCAGCAGTTTTCTTAGCTCCTACAATGAGCAGTTCTTC,14,TRBV28,.,TRBJ2-1,once
CASSVVAASYGYTF,TGTGCCAGCAGCGTAGTTGCGGCTTCCTATGGCTACACCTTC,14,TRBV9,.,TRBJ1-2,.
CASSYLGQGATSTEAFF,TGCGCCAGCAGCTATCTCGGACAGGGGGCGACTAGCACTGAAGCTTTCTTT,17,TRBV4-1,TRBD1,TRBJ1-1,.